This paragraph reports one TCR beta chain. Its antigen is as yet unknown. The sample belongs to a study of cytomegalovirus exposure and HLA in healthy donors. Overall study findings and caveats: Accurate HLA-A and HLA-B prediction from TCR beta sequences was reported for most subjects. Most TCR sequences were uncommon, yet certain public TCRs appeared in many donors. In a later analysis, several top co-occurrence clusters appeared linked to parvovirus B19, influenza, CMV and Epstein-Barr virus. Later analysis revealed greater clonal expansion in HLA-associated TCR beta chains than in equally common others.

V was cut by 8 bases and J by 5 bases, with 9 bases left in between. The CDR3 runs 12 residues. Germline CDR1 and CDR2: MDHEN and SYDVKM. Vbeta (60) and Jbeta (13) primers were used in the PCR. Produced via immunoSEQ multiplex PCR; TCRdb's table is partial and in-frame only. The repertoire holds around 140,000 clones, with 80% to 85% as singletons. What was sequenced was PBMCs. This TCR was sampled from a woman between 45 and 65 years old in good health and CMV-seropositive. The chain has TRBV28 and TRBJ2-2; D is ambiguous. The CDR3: CASEERTGELFF. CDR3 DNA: TGTGCCAGCGAAGAGAGGACCGGGGAGCTGTTTTTT.